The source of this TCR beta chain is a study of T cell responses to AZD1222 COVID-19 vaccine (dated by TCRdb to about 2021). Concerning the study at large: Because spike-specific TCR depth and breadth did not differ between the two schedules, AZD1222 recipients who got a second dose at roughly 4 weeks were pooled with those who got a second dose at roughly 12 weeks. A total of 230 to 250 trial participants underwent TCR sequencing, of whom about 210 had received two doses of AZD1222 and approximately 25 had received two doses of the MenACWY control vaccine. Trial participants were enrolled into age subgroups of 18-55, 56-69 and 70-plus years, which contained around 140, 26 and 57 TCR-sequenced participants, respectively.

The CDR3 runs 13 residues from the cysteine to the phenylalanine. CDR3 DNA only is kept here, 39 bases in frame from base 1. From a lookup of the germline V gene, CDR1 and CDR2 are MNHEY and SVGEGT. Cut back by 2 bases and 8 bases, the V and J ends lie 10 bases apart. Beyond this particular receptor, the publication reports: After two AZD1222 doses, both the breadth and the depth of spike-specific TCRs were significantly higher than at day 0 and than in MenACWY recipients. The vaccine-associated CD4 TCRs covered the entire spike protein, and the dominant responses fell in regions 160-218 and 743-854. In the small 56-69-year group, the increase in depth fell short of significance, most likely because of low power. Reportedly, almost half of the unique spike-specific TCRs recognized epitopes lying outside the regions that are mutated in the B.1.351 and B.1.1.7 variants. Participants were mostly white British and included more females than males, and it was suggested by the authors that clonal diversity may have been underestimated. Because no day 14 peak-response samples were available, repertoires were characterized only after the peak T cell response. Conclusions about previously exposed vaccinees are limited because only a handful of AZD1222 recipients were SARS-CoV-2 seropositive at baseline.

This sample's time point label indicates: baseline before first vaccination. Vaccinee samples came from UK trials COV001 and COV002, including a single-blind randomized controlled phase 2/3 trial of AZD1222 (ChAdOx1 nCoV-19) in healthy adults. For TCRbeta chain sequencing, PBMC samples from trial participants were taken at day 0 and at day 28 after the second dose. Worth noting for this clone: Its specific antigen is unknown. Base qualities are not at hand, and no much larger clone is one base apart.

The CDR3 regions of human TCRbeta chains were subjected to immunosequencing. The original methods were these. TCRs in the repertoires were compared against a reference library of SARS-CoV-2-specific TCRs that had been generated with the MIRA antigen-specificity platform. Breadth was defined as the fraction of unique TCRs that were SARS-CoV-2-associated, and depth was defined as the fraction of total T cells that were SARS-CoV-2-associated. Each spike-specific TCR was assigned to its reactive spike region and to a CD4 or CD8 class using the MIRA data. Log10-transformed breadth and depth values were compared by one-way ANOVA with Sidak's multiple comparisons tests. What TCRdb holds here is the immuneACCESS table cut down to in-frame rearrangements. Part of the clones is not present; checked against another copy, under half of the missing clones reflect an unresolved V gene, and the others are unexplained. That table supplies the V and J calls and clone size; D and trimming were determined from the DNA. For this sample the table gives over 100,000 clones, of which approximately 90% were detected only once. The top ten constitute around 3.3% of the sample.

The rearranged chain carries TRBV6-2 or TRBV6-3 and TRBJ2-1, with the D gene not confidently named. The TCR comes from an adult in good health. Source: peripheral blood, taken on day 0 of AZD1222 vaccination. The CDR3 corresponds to CASSYASRHEQFF. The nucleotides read TGTGCCAGCAGTTACGCTTCCCGGCATGAGCAGTTCTTC.